Below are 13 T cell receptor beta chains sequenced from a single sample in a study of T cells of healthy individuals (dated by TCRdb to the late 2010s). Library generation was performed with 5' RACE. The data were produced on an Illumina MiSeq. TCRdb handled the public reads itself, with Q25 trimming in fastp and clone calling in MiXCR, and kept productive beta chains. For every CDR3 protein sequence, its rows merge into one entry that carries the most common genes and DNA. For this sample there are about 57,000 distinct CDR3 sequences; about 16% appear just once. Approximately 4.8% of the sample is held by the ten biggest clonotypes. The receptors come from a human donor in good health.

This clonotype was counted ten times or more. This sequence joins TRBV20-1 and TRBJ1-1; D unclear. The CDR3 covers 15 residues. Germline-derived CDR1 and CDR2 are DFQATT and SNEGSKA (reference sequence). Trimming pared 4 bases from V and 0 bases from J, leaving 15 bases between. CDR3 in amino acids: CSAKKKFAVNTEAFF. The DNA of the CDR3 is TGCAGTGCTAAGAAAAAGTTTGCAGTGAACACTGAAGCTTTCTTT.

The chain employs TRBV11-2 and TRBJ2-7, with 9 positions matching TRBD2. The CDR3 loop spans 14 amino acids. Germline V gene lookup returns CDR1 SGHAT and CDR2 FQNNGV. V shed 6 bases, J shed 3 bases, and the junction held 6 bases outside the gene matches. CDR3 sequence: CASRPTSGLYEQYF. The CDR3 DNA follows: TGTGCCAGCAGGCCGACTAGCGGCCTCTACGAGCAGTACTTC.

This clonotype was recorded at least ten times. V usage is TRBV20-1 and J usage is TRBJ2-1; 16 nucleotides match TRBD2. Losses at the gene ends were 5 bases for V and 7 bases for J; bases not matched to a gene: 8. The CDR3 is 16 residues long. Germline V lookup: CDR1 DFQATT, CDR2 SNEGSKA (reference sequence). Written as DNA, the CDR3 is TGCAGTGCTCCGGGACTAGCGGGAGGGATTAGGAATGAGCAGTTCTTC. Protein product: CSAPGLAGGIRNEQFF.

This clonotype was detected many times. The CDR3 loop reads CSATLKGLAGTTDTQYF. DNA for the CDR3: TGCAGTGCCACCCTGAAAGGACTAGCGGGAACCACAGATACGCAGTATTTT. The gene calls are TRBV20-1 and TRBJ2-3; 12 bases map to TRBD2. CDR1 and CDR2 from the germline V gene are DFQATT and SNEGSKA (reference sequence). V was pared by 6 bases and J by 2 bases, with 12 bases of the junction left unmatched. The CDR3 length is 17 residues.

This chain uses TRBV19 with TRBJ2-1; D remains unclear. The germline CDR1 and CDR2 sequences are LNHDA and SQIVND (reference sequence). The CDR3 runs to 15 residues. Trimming cost V 7 bases and J 0 bases, with 13 bases left between them. The CDR3 DNA follows: TGTGCCAGTAAGGATTCTGCTAGCTCCTACAATGAGCAGTTCTTC. Protein: CASKDSASSYNEQFF.

In its sample, this clonotype ranks as medium-sized. The chain links TRBV6-1 to TRBJ2-3, with TRBD2 matching 13 bases. After removal of 2 bases from V and 4 bases from J, the junction contained 0 bases not matched to a gene. CDR3 length: 15 residues. CDR1 MNHNS and CDR2 SASEGT come from the germline V gene. For the CDR3, the DNA is TGTGCCAGCAGTGAAACTAGCGGGGGGGCAGATACGCAGTATTTT. Translating gives CASSETSGGADTQYF.

This clonotype appeared a few times. The rearrangement uses TRBV10-3 and TRBJ2-2, with D tentatively TRBD1 (5 bases). The CDR3 extends over 11 amino acids. CDR1 and CDR2 (germline): ENHRY, SYGVKD. Deletions cut 11 bases from V and 10 bases from J, with 14 bases between. Written as DNA, the CDR3 is TGTGCCTACGGCAGGGCAGAGGAGCTGTTTTTT. It encodes CAYGRAEELFF.

This clonotype has a count of ten or more. This rearrangement joins TRBV4-1 to TRBJ1-1, with D unresolved. The CDR3 has 13 amino acids. V was shortened by 1 base and J by 3 bases, with 6 bases between the two germline ends. Germline V lookup: CDR1 MGHRA, CDR2 YSYEKL. The CDR3 loop is CASSQARHTEAFF. Here the CDR3 DNA reads TGCGCCAGCAGCCAAGCACGGCACACTGAAGCTTTCTTT.

This clonotype showed up just once. One junction end does not reproduce the germline sequence, and a read error may be involved. This chain links TRBV7-2 with TRBJ2-7, with D possibly matching TRBD1 (6 bases). The CDR3 has 13 amino acids. Per germline, CDR1 SGHTA and CDR2 FQGNSA. The CDR3 region has the DNA TGTGTCAGCGCCCGGAGACAGGCCTACGAGCAGTACTTC. This codes for CVSARRQAYEQYF.

This clonotype was recorded a few times. The chain links TRBV3-1 to TRBJ2-3; 8 nucleotides align to TRBD2. The V and J ends lost 1 base and 3 bases, in that order; junction bases with no gene match: 6. The CDR3 is 16 residues long. The V gene's germline CDR1 is LGHDT and CDR2 YNNKEL (reference sequence). The CDR3 is CASSQVHGRATDTQYF. The CDR3 nucleotides are TGTGCCAGCAGCCAAGTCCACGGGAGGGCGACAGATACGCAGTATTTT.

The chain has TRBV2 and TRBJ1-2, with a possible D match to TRBD1 (5 bases). This CDR3 has 11 residues. CDR1 and CDR2 (germline): SNHLY, FYNNEI. Trimming pared 7 bases from V and 6 bases from J, leaving 9 bases between. The CDR3 is CASTRGDGYTF. The DNA of the CDR3 is TGTGCCAGCACAAGGGGAGATGGCTACACCTTC.

This clonotype was counted at least ten times. The DNA for the CDR3 is TGTGCCAGCAGTCTTGCGGGTGCCTCCTACGAGCAGTACTTC. It translates to CASSLAGASYEQYF. The chain joins TRBV12-3 or TRBV12-4 to TRBJ2-7; tentatively, D is TRBD2 (5 bases). The CDR3 covers 14 residues. V shed 5 bases and J shed 0 bases, with 11 bases lying between them.

V is TRBV7-9 and J is TRBJ2-5; weak D call: TRBD1 (6 bases). CDR3 length: 14 residues. CDR1 is SEHNR, CDR2 FQNEAQ, per germline (reference sequence). Trimming shortened V by 0 bases and J by 3 bases, and 8 bases separated the two germline ends. CDR3 sequence: CASSLAGQKETQYF. CDR3 nucleotides: TGTGCCAGCAGCTTAGCAGGACAGAAAGAGACCCAGTACTTC.